This T cell receptor beta chain was documented in a study of beta chain features in type 1 diabetes. Study context: Healthy donors and patients had similar age, gender and cell yields. Study-level points and caveats: Among all four CD4+ subsets, Type 1 diabetes patients had TCRB CDR3s that were moderately but significantly shorter.

Expressed TCRB transcripts were sequenced after all isolated RNA was converted to cDNA. Generated by immunoSEQ multiplex PCR, the TCRdb table keeps only in-frame clones and is missing some. The table lists over 600,000 clones, around 12% of them singletons. Per the germline V gene, CDR1 is GTSNPN and CDR2 is SVGIG (reference sequence). V lost 0 bases to trimming and J lost 2 bases, with 11 bases between them. There are 15 residues in the CDR3. Donors underwent one heparinised blood draw, about 120 mL on average. CD45RO/CCR7/CD25/CD127/CD95/CD27 staining was used to isolate CD4+ naive, central memory, regulatory and stem cell-like memory cells by sorting. Populations isolated by sorting all had purity greater than 95%. This clone was picked up a small number of times. Its target is unknown.

The J gene is TRBJ2-1, the V gene TRBV30; TRBD1 might be the D (5 bases). This receptor was obtained from a man aged 25 to 40 with type 1 diabetes. Sequencing was carried out using naive CD4+ T cells from blood. The CDR3: CAWSVRAGPYNEQFF. The CDR3 DNA reads TGTGCCTGGAGTGTACGGGCAGGGCCCTACAATGAGCAGTTCTTC.